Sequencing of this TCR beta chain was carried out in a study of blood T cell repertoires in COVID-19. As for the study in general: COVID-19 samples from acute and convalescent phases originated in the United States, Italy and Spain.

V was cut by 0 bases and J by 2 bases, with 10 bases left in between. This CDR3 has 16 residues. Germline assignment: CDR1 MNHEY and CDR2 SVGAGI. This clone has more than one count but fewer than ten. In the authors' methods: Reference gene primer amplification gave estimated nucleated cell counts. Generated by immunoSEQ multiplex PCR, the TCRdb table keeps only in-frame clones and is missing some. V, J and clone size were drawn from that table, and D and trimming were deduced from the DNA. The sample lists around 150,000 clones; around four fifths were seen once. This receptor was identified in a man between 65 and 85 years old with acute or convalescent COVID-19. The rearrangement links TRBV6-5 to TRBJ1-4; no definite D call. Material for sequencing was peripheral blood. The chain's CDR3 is CASSYSFAGTNEKLFF. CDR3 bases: TGTGCCAGCAGTTACTCATTCGCGGGGACTAATGAAAAACTGTTTTTT.